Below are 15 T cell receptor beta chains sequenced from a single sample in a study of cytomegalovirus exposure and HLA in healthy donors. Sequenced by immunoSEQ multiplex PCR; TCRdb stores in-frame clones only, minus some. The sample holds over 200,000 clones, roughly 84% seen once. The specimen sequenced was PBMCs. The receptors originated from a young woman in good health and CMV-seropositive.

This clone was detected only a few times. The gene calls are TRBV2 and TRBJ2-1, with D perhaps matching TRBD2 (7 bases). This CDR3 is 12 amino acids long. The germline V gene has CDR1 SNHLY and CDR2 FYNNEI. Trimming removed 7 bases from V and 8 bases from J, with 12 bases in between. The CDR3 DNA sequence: TGTGCCAGCAAGAGGGAGGGGGATGAGCAGTTCTTC. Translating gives CASKREGDEQFF.

In DNA form, the CDR3 reads TGTGCCAGCAGCCTCGGGCTAGCTGTTCAGCCCCAGCATTTT. Amino acids: CASSLGLAVQPQHF. This rearrangement joins TRBV27 to TRBJ1-5, with D unresolved. CDR3 length: 14 residues. Germline V gene sequence: CDR1 MNHEY, CDR2 SMNVEV (reference sequence). The V end lost 6 bases, the J end lost 6 bases, and 15 bases lay between the germline ends.

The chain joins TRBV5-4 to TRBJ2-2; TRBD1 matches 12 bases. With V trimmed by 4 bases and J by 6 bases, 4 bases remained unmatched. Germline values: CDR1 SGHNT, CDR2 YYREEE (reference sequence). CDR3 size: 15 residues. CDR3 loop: CASSRGQGAAGELFF. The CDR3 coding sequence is TGTGCCAGCAGCCGGGGACAGGGGGCAGCCGGGGAGCTGTTTTTT.

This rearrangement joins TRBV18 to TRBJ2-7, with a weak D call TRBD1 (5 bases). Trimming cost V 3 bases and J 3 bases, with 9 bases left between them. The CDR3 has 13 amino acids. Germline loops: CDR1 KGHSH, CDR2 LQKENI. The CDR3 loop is CASSPSRGYEQYF. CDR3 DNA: TGTGCCAGCTCACCTTCTAGGGGCTACGAGCAGTACTTC.

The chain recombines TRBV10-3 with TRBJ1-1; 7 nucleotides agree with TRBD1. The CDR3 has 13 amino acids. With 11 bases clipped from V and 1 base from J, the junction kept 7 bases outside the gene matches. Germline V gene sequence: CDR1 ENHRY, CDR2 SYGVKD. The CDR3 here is CAVLTGTNTEAFF. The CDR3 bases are TGTGCCGTCCTGACAGGGACGAACACTGAAGCTTTCTTT.

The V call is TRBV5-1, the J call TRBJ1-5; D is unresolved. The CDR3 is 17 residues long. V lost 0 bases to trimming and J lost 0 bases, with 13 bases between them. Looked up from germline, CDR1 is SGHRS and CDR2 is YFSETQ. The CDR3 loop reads CASSLGGQTTSNQPQHF. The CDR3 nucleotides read TGCGCCAGCAGCTTGGGCGGGCAGACGACTAGCAATCAGCCCCAGCATTTT.

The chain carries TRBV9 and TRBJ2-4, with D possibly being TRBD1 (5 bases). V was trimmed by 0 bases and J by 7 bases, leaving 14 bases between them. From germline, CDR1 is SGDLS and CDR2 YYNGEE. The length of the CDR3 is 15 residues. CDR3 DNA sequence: TGTGCCAGCAGCGTAGAGGGCAGGGAATTGAACATTCAGTACTTC. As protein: CASSVEGRELNIQYF.

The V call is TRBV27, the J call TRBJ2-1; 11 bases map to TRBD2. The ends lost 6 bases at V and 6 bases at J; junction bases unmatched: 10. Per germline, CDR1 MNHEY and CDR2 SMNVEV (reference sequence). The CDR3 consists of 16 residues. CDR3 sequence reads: CASRPRLAGFSNEQFF. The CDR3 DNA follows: TGTGCCAGCAGACCCCGACTAGCGGGATTTTCCAATGAGCAGTTCTTC.

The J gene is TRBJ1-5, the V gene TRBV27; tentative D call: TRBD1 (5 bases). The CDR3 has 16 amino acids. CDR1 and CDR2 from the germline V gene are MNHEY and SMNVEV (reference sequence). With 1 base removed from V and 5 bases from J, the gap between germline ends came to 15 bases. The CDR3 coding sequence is TGTGCCAGCAGTTTATTGGGGGGGGTTAAATATCAGCCCCAGCATTTT. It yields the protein CASSLLGGVKYQPQHF.

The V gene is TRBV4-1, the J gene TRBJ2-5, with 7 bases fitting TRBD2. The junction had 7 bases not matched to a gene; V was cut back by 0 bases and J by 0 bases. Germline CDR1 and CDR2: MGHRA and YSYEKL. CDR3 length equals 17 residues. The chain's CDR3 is CASSQDITSVNQETQYF. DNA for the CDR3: TGCGCCAGCAGCCAAGATATAACTAGCGTCAACCAAGAGACCCAGTACTTC.

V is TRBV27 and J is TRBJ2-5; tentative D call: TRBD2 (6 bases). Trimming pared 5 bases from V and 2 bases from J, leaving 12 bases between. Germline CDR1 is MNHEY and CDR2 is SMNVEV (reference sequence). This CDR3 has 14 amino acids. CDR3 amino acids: CASSPGGGQETQYF. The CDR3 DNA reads TGTGCCAGCAGTCCCGGGGGAGGACAAGAGACCCAGTACTTC.

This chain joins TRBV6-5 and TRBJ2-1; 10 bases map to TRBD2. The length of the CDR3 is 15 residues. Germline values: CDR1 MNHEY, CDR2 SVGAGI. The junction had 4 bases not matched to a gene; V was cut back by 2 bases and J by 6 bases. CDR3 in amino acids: CASSYRTSGGNEQFF. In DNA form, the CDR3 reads TGTGCCAGCAGTTACCGGACTAGCGGAGGCAATGAGCAGTTCTTC.

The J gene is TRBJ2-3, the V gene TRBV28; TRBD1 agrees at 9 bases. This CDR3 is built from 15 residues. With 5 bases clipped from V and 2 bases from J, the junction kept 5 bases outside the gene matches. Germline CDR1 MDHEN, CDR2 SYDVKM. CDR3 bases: TGTGCCAGCAGTCTCCGGGACAGGGCCACAGATACGCAGTATTTT. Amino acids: CASSLRDRATDTQYF.

The CDR3 nucleotides read TGTGCCAGCAGCTTAGAGGGACAGGTCTATGGCTACACCTTC. Its translation is CASSLEGQVYGYTF. The V call is TRBV7-9, the J call TRBJ1-2; the match to TRBD1 covers 8 bases. The CDR3 is 14 residues long. Germline V gene lookup returns CDR1 SEHNR and CDR2 FQNEAQ (reference sequence). The ends lost 1 base at V and 4 bases at J; junction bases unmatched: 2.

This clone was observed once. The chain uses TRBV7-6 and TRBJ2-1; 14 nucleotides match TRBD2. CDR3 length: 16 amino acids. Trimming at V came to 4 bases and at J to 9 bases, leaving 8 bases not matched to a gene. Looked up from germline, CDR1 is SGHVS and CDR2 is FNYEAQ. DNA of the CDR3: TGTGCCAGCAGCTCACTAGGGACTAGCGGGAGTATTGAGCAGTTCTTC. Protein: CASSSLGTSGSIEQFF.